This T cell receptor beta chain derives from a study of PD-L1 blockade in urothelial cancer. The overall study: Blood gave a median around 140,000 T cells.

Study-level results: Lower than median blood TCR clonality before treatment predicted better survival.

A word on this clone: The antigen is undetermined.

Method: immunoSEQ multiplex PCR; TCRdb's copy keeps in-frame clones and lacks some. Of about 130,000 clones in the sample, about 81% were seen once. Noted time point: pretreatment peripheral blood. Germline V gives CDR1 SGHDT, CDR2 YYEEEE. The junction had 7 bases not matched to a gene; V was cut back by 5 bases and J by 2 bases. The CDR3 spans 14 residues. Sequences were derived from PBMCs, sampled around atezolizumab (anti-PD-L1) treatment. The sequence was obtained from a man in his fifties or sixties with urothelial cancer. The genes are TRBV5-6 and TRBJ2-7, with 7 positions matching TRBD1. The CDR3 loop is CASSWDSSTYEQYF. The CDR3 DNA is TGTGCCAGCAGTTGGGACAGCTCGACCTACGAGCAGTACTTC. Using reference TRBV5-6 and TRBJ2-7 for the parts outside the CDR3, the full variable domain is DAGVTQSPTHLIKTRGQQVTLRCSPKSGHDTVSWYQQALGQGPQFIFQYYEEEERQRGNFPDRFSGHQFPNYSSELNVNALLLGDSALYLCASSWDSSTYEQYFGPGTRLTVT.